This T cell receptor (beta chain) was captured in a study of chemoradiotherapy in HPV16-positive cancers. Study results and caveats: HPV-responsive T-cell expansion during chemoradiotherapy was linked to improved recurrence-free survival in HPV16-positive patients.

The CDR3 contains 12 residues. The germline CDR1 and CDR2 sequences are SQVTM and ANQGSEA. V dropped 7 bases and J dropped 6 bases, with 16 bases sitting between them. A note on this clone: Antigen specificity is unknown.

This table comes from immunoSEQ multiplex PCR, and its TCRdb copy is limited to in-frame clones, with some not included. Of about 35,000 clones listed, roughly 90% were seen once; the top ten hold under 4%. The chain couples TRBV29-1 to TRBJ2-7; D may be TRBD1 (5 bases). The clonotype originates from a human donor with HPV-associated anogenital cancer. The starting material was blood, obtained from a patient who underwent chemoradiotherapy. CDR3 in amino acids: CSATGFLGEQYF. CDR3 sequence (DNA): TGCAGCGCTACAGGTTTTTTGGGCGAGCAGTACTTC.